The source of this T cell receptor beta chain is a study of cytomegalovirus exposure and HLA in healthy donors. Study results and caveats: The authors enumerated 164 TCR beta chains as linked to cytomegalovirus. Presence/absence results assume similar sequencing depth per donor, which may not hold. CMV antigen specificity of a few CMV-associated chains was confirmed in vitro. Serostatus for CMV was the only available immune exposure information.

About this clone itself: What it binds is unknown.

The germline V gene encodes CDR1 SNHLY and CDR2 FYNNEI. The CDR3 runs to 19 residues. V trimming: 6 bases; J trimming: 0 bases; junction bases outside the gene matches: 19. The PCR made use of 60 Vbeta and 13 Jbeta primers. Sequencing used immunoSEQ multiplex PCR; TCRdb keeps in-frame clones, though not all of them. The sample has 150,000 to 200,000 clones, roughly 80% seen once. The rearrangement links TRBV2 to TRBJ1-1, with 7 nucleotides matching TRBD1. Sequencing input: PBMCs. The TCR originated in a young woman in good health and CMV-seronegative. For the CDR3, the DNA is TGTGCCAGCAGCCTTCAACTGGGACAGACGGTTAACCTGAACACTGAAGCTTTCTTT. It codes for CASSLQLGQTVNLNTEAFF.